Below are 9 T cell receptor beta chains sequenced from a single sample in a study of cytomegalovirus exposure and HLA in healthy donors. With 60 Vbeta and 13 Jbeta primers, the PCR was carried out. The repertoire was sequenced with immunoSEQ multiplex PCR; TCRdb's copy has only in-frame clones and lacks some. The sample holds tens of thousands of clones, roughly 72% seen once. What was sequenced was PBMCs. The receptors stem from a woman aged 45-65 years in good health and CMV-seronegative.

The chain carries TRBV5-4 and TRBJ1-1; TRBD1 is a possible D gene (6 bases). CDR1 SGHNT and CDR2 YYREEE come from the germline V gene (reference sequence). This CDR3 spans 14 amino acids. Trimming stripped 4 bases from V and 5 bases from J, with 15 bases between. The CDR3 reads CASSPEWGRTEAFF. DNA for the CDR3: TGTGCCAGCAGCCCCGAGTGGGGGCGTACTGAAGCTTTCTTT.

V is TRBV6-5 and J is TRBJ2-3; 7 nucleotides agree with TRBD1. The ends lost 8 bases at V and 0 bases at J; junction bases unmatched: 8. Germline V gives CDR1 MNHEY, CDR2 SVGAGI. This CDR3 is 15 amino acids long. CDR3 protein: CASSRTGSSTDTQYF. The CDR3 DNA reads as TGTGCCAGCTCCCGGACAGGCTCTAGCACAGATACGCAGTATTTT.

This clone was seen a single time. The V call is TRBV7-3, the J call TRBJ1-1; D is perhaps TRBD1 (5 bases). This CDR3 has 14 residues. The germline V gene has CDR1 SGHTA and CDR2 FQGTGA. Trimming took 2 bases from V and 1 from J, leaving 8 bases between them. In nucleotides, the CDR3 is TGTGCCAGCAGCTTACTGACAGCGAACACTGAAGCTTTCTTT. This encodes CASSLLTANTEAFF. Full variable domain (missing parts from reference TRBV7-3 and TRBJ1-1): GAGVSQTPSNKVTEKGKYVELRCDPISGHTALYWYRQSLGQGPEFLIYFQGTGAADDSGLPNDRFFAVRPEGSVSTLKIQRTERGDSAVYLCASSLLTANTEAFFGQGTRLTVV.

In this sample, this clone turned up once. V gene TRBV9 combines with J gene TRBJ1-2; no definite D call. Between the trimmed V and J ends, which lost 6 bases and 9 bases, there was a span of 12 bases. The CDR3 runs to 11 residues. Germline V gene data show CDR1 as SGDLS and CDR2 as YYNGEE. The CDR3 bases are TGTGCCAGCACGGCGGAGGGTAGCTACACCTTC. The encoded protein is CASTAEGSYTF.

This clone was recorded once. The chain joins TRBV6-1 to TRBJ2-3, with D possibly being TRBD2 (5 bases). This CDR3 has 16 amino acids. Trimming stripped 3 bases from V and 0 bases from J, with 13 bases between. The V gene's germline CDR1 is MNHNS and CDR2 SASEGT. The CDR3 DNA follows: TGTGCCAGCAGTGACCTAGCACCAGCTAGCACAGATACGCAGTATTTT. It is translated as CASSDLAPASTDTQYF.

The chain is built from TRBV6-4 and TRBJ2-1; 12 positions match TRBD2. Germline CDR1 is MRHNA and CDR2 is SNTAGT. J was trimmed by 8 bases and V by 4 bases; bases with no gene match: 9. The CDR3 length is 16 residues. CDR3 in DNA: TGTGCCAGCAGTGTGGCCCTAGCGGGAGGGCACCATGAGCAGTTCTTC. Translation gives CASSVALAGGHHEQFF.

This chain links TRBV19 with TRBJ1-2; a possible D gene is TRBD1 (5 bases). The CDR3 consists of 15 residues. Germline CDR1 reads LNHDA; CDR2 reads SQIVND (reference sequence). Trimming stripped 7 bases from V and 6 bases from J, with 21 bases between. CDR3 loop: CASTPKGQSQDGYTF. CDR3 nucleotides: TGTGCCAGTACCCCTAAGGGGCAGAGCCAAGATGGCTACACCTTC.

This clone occurred a few times. The V gene is TRBV5-6, the J gene TRBJ2-1; D possibly corresponds to TRBD2 (7 bases). This CDR3 region has 16 residues. Germline CDR1 SGHDT, CDR2 YYEEEE. Deletions cut 0 bases from V and 2 bases from J, with 12 bases between. Here the CDR3 DNA reads TGTGCCAGCAGCTTGGGGCGGGGGCAAACCTACAATGAGCAGTTCTTC. This translates into CASSLGRGQTYNEQFF.

CDR3 DNA sequence: TGTGCCTTGTCCAGGGGTCCCACAGATACGCAGTATTTT. Its translation: CALSRGPTDTQYF. The rearrangement uses TRBV30 and TRBJ2-3, with TRBD1 as a possible D gene (6 bases). The CDR3 covers 13 residues. In germline, CDR1 is GTSNPN, CDR2 SVGIG (reference sequence). Trimming shortened V by 7 bases and J by 2 bases, and 13 bases separated the two germline ends.